The following is a T cell receptor (beta chain) sequence with its context. Its antigen is not identified. The data derive from a study of cytomegalovirus exposure and HLA in healthy donors. PCR was performed using 60 Vbeta and 13 Jbeta primers. Sequenced by immunoSEQ multiplex PCR; TCRdb stores in-frame clones only, minus some. The sample has 45,000 to 60,000 clones, over 60% seen once; the top ten hold more than 9%. Trimming shortened V by 3 bases and J by 3 bases, and 10 bases separated the two germline ends. CDR3 size: 13 residues. Germline lookup yields CDR1 SGHRS and CDR2 YFSETQ. General study points: Reports indicated that the classifier achieved high specificity and sensitivity in diagnosing cytomegalovirus status. Across donors, presence/absence analyses took sequencing depth to be roughly uniform.

The chain is built from TRBV5-1 and TRBJ2-7, with D possibly TRBD1 on 5 matching bases. The origin of this receptor is a woman in her fifties or sixties in good health and CMV-seronegative. The sequenced sample was PBMCs. This chain's CDR3 is CASSSGQGYEQYF. The CDR3 DNA sequence: TGCGCCAGCAGCTCCGGGCAGGGCTACGAGCAGTACTTC.